The rows below give T cell receptor beta chains drawn from one sample of a study of identical twins. One entry per CDR3 protein, called by TCRdb with MiXCR from the 5' RACE reads. The table shows about 790,000 distinct CDR3 sequences, with 18% occurring only once. This same sample was also taken into another study, of T cells expressing NK-cell markers.

Sequenced: PBMCs. The receptor set was obtained from a woman in her late teens or twenties in good health. CDR3s include the opening cysteine and the closing phenylalanine or tryptophan. Each record gives: J gene, V gene, D gene, clone size, CDR3 protein, CDR3 DNA. A D gene is named only where the DNA matches it firmly. Expanded clones get a size class; other rows say once, few or many, or leave the size out.

j_call: TRBJ2-5; v_call: TRBV12-5; d_call: TRBD1; clone_size: few; cdr3_aa: CASGLDRGFPETQYF; cdr3_nt: TGTGCTAGTGGTTTGGACAGGGGGTTTCCCGAGACCCAGTACTTC
j_call: TRBJ2-3; v_call: TRBV6-5; d_call: TRBD2; clone_size: NA; cdr3_aa: CASSYALAGNTDTQYF; cdr3_nt: TGTGCCAGCAGTTACGCTCTAGCGGGGAACACAGATACGCAGTATTTT
j_call: TRBJ1-1; v_call: TRBV29-1; d_call: NA; clone_size: NA; cdr3_aa: CSVSRTPNTEAFF; cdr3_nt: TGCAGCGTCTCGCGGACTCCTAACACTGAAGCTTTCTTT
j_call: TRBJ2-7; v_call: TRBV5-4; d_call: TRBD1; clone_size: NA; cdr3_aa: CASSRSGTGPYEQYF; cdr3_nt: TGTGCCAGCAGCCGTTCCGGGACAGGCCCCTACGAGCAGTACTTC
j_call: TRBJ1-1; v_call: TRBV15; d_call: NA; clone_size: few; cdr3_aa: CATSPTRQLEAFF; cdr3_nt: TGTGCCACCAGCCCCACTCGGCAGCTGGAAGCTTTCTTT
j_call: TRBJ2-5; v_call: TRBV24-1; d_call: NA; clone_size: NA; cdr3_aa: CATSDASAEPQETQYF; cdr3_nt: TGTGCCACCAGTGATGCCTCCGCGGAGCCCCAAGAGACCCAGTACTTC
j_call: TRBJ2-7; v_call: TRBV25-1; d_call: NA; clone_size: few; cdr3_aa: CASSELSSSEQYF; cdr3_nt: TGTGCCAGCAGTGAATTGAGTAGCTCCGAGCAGTACTTC
j_call: TRBJ1-1; v_call: TRBV5-5; d_call: NA; clone_size: NA; cdr3_aa: CASSFSRSNTEAFF; cdr3_nt: TGTGCCAGCAGCTTTTCAAGGTCGAACACTGAAGCTTTCTTT
j_call: TRBJ1-6; v_call: TRBV5-1; d_call: TRBD1; clone_size: many; cdr3_aa: CASSLGGQEGSPLHF; cdr3_nt: TGCGCCAGCAGCTTGGGGGGACAGGAAGGATCACCCCTCCACTTT
j_call: TRBJ2-1; v_call: TRBV7-8; d_call: NA; clone_size: few; cdr3_aa: CASSLGGNVYNEQFF; cdr3_nt: TGTGCCAGCAGCTTAGGGGGGAATGTGTACAATGAGCAGTTCTTC
j_call: TRBJ2-5; v_call: TRBV6-5; d_call: TRBD2; clone_size: NA; cdr3_aa: CASSYGTSEQETQYF; cdr3_nt: TGTGCCAGCAGTTACGGGACTAGCGAACAAGAGACCCAGTACTTC
j_call: TRBJ2-5; v_call: TRBV29-1; d_call: TRBD1; clone_size: few; cdr3_aa: CSVDSKQGWETQYF; cdr3_nt: TGCAGCGTTGACTCGAAACAGGGGTGGGAGACCCAGTACTTC
j_call: TRBJ2-5; v_call: TRBV12-3/TRBV12-4; d_call: TRBD2; clone_size: NA; cdr3_aa: CASSLEAGASGQETQYF; cdr3_nt: TGTGCCAGCAGTTTAGAGGCAGGTGCTAGCGGGCAAGAGACCCAGTACTTC
j_call: TRBJ2-1; v_call: TRBV7-2; d_call: NA; clone_size: few; cdr3_aa: CASSIVLATTYNEQFF; cdr3_nt: TGTGCCAGCAGCATCGTTCTAGCGACTACCTACAATGAGCAGTTCTTC
j_call: TRBJ1-5; v_call: TRBV15; d_call: NA; clone_size: NA; cdr3_aa: CATKFDLNQPQHF; cdr3_nt: TGTGCCACCAAGTTCGATCTCAATCAGCCCCAGCATTTT
j_call: TRBJ2-5; v_call: TRBV20-1; d_call: TRBD1; clone_size: NA; cdr3_aa: CSAPDRGLQETQYF; cdr3_nt: TGCAGTGCACCTGACAGGGGGCTTCAAGAGACCCAGTACTTC
j_call: TRBJ2-7; v_call: TRBV7-8; d_call: TRBD2; clone_size: NA; cdr3_aa: CASSTRTSTYEQYF; cdr3_nt: TGTGCCAGCAGCACCAGGACTAGCACCTACGAGCAGTACTTC
j_call: TRBJ1-4; v_call: TRBV30; d_call: NA; clone_size: NA; cdr3_aa: CAWTPSGGEKLFF; cdr3_nt: TGTGCCTGGACCCCATCGGGGGGAGAAAAACTGTTTTTT
j_call: TRBJ2-7; v_call: TRBV20-1; d_call: NA; clone_size: few; cdr3_aa: CSASHGAYEQYF; cdr3_nt: TGCAGTGCTAGTCATGGGGCCTACGAGCAGTACTTC
j_call: TRBJ1-4; v_call: TRBV12-3/TRBV12-4; d_call: NA; clone_size: few; cdr3_aa: CASSTDRGLFF; cdr3_nt: TGTGCCAGCAGTACGGACCGCGGGCTGTTTTTT
j_call: TRBJ2-1; v_call: TRBV7-9; d_call: TRBD2; clone_size: NA; cdr3_aa: CASSRSREGGLKEQFF; cdr3_nt: TGTGCCAGCAGCCGGAGTAGAGAGGGAGGGCTGAAAGAGCAGTTCTTC